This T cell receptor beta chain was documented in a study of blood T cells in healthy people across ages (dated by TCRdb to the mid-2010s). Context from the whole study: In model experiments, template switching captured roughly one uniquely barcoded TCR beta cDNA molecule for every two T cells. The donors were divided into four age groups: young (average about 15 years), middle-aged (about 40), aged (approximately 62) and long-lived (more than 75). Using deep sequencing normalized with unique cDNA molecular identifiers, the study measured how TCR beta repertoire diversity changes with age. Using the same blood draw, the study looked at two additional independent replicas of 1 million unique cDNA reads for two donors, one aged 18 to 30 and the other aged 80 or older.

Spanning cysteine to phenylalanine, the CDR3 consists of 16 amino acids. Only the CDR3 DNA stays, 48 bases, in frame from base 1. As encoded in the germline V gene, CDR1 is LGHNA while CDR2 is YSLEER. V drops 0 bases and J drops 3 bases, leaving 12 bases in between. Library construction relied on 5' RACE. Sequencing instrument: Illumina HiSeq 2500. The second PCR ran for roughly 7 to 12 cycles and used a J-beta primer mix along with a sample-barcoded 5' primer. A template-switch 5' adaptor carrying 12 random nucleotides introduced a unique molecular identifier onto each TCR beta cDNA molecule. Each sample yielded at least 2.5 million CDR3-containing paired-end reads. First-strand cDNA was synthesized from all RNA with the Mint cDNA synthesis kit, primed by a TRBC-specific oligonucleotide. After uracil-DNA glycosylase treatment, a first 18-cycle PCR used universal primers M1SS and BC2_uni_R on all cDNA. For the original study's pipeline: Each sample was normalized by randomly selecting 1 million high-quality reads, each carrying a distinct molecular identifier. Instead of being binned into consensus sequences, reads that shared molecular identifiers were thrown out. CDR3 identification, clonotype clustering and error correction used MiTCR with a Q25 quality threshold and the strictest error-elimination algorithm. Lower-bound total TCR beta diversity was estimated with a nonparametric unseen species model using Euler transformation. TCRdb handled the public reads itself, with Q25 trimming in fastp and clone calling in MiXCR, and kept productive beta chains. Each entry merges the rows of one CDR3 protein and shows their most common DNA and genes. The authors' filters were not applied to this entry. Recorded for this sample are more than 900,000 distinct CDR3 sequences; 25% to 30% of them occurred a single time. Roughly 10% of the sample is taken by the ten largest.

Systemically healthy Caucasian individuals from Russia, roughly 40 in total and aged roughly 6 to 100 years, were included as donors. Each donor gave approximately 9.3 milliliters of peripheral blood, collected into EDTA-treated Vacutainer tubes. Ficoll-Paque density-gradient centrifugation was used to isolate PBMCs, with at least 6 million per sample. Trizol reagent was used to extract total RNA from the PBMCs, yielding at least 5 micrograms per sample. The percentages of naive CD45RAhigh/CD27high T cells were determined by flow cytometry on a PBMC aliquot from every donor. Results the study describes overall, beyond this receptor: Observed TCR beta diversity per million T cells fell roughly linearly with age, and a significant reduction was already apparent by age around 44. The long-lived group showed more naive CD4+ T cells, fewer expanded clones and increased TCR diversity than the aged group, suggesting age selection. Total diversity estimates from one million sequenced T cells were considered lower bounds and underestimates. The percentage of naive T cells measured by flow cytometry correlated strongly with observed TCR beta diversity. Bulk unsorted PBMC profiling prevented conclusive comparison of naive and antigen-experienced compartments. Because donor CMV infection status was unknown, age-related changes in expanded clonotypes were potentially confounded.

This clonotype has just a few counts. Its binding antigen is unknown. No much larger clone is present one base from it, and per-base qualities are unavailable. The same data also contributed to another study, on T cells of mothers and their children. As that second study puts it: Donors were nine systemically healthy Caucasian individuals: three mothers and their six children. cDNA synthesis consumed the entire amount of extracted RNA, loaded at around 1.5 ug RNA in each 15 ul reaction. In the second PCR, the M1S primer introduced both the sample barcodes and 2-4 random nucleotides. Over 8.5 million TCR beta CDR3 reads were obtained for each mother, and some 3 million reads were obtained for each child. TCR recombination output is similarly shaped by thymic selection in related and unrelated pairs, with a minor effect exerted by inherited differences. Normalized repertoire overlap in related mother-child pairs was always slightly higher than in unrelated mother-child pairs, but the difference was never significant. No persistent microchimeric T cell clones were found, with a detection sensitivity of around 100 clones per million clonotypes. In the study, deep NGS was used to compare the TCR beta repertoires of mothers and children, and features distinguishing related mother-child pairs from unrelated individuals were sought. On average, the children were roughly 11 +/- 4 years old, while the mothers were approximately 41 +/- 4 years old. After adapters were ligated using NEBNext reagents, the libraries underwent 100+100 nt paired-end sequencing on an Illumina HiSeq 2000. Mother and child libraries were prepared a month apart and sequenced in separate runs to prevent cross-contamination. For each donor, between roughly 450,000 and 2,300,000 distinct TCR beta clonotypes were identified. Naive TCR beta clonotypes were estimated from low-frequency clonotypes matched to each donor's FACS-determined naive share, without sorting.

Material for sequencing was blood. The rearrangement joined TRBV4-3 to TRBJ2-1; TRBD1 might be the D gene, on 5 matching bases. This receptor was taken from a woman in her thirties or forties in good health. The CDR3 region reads CASSQEQADLYNEQFF. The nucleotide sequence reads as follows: TGCGCCAGCAGCCAAGAACAGGCCGACCTCTACAATGAGCAGTTCTTC.